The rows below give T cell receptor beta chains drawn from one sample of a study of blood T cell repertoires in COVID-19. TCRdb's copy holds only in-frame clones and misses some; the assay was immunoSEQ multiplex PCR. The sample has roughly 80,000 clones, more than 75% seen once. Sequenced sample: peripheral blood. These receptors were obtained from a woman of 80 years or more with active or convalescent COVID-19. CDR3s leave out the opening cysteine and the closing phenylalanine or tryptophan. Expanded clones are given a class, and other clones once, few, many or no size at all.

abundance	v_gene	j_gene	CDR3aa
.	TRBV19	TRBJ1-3	AVGETGAGNTIY
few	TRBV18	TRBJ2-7	ASSPRYRVDEQY
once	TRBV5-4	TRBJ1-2	ASSDRDYGYT
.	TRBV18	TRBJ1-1	ASSSSTEAF
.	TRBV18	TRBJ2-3	ASSPLSRPDTQY
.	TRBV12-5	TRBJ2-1	ASAGEGGDLEQF
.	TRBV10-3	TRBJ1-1	AISEEQLNTEAF
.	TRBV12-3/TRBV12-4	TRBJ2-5	ASSGGRGTQY
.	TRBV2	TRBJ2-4	ASSGSGTGSIQY
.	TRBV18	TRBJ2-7	ASSPNRGFNEQY
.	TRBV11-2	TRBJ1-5	ASSSLGGQPQH